What follows is one T cell receptor (beta chain) and its context. Its matching antigen is unknown. This entry comes from a study of PD-1 blockade in classical Hodgkin lymphoma. Study-level findings and limits: CD8+ TCR diversity did not rise significantly by C4D1, unlike CD4+.

Time point specified: cycle 4 day 1 (C4D1), after around six weeks of nivolumab. Each and every patient relapsed after autologous stem cell transplantation, and patients got differing brentuximab vedotin exposure. Under best response, outcomes were complete response, partial response or progressive disease. Trimming cost V 5 bases and J 1 base, with 8 bases left between them. Germline CDR1 SGHVS, CDR2 FNYEAQ. This CDR3 has 13 residues. Method: immunoSEQ multiplex PCR; TCRdb's copy keeps in-frame clones and lacks some. The data hold approximately 65,000 clones, with just over 90% observed a single time.

The sequenced sample was peripheral blood mononuclear cells (PBMCs), obtained before the fourth cycle of nivolumab. The J gene is TRBJ1-1, the V gene TRBV7-6; D gene unclear. The receptor was derived from a human donor with classical Hodgkin lymphoma. In DNA form, the CDR3 reads TGTGCCAGCAGCGCTACCCGGAACACTGAAGCTTTCTTT. Protein product: CASSATRNTEAFF.